Listed below are T cell receptor beta chains from one sample, sequenced in a study of blood T cell repertoires in COVID-19. TCRdb's table, derived via immunoSEQ multiplex PCR, lists solely in-frame clones and lacks some. The data contain about 360,000 clones, around 82% of them seen just once; the ten biggest clones take up around 3%. The sample was peripheral blood. The receptors come from a man aged 30-40 years with active or convalescent COVID-19. Both conserved end residues are part of each CDR3. D genes are given only for firm matches. Size values are once, few and many counts, or a class for expanded clones, and some rows have none.

abundance,d_gene,v_gene,j_gene,CDR3aa,CDR3nt
.,TRBD1,TRBV2,TRBJ1-5,CASSESQGNQPQHF,TGTGCCAGCAGTGAGTCACAGGGGAATCAGCCCCAGCATTTT
many,TRBD2,TRBV4-3,TRBJ2-6,CASSQDLGGSGANVLTF,TGCGCCAGCAGCCAAGATCTGGGGGGGTCCGGGGCCAACGTCCTGACTTTC
.,.,TRBV29-1,TRBJ1-1,CSVEKQGPTEAFF,TGCAGCGTTGAGAAACAGGGTCCCACTGAAGCTTTCTTT
.,.,TRBV18,TRBJ1-1,CASSQDRVNTEAFF,TGTGCCAGCTCACAGGACAGAGTGAACACTGAAGCTTTCTTT
.,.,TRBV11-2,TRBJ2-7,CASSVSGTQTSYEQYF,TGTGCCAGCAGCGTCTCCGGGACTCAAACCTCCTACGAGCAGTACTTC
.,TRBD1,TRBV10-3,TRBJ2-5,CAMGIDRGPETQYF,TGTGCCATGGGAATCGACAGGGGGCCTGAGACCCAGTACTTC
.,.,TRBV6-5,TRBJ1-2,CASSSPGGYGYTF,TGTGCCAGCAGTTCTCCCGGGGGCTATGGCTACACCTTC
few,.,TRBV5-4,TRBJ2-2,CASSVDSTGELFF,TGTGCCAGCAGCGTGGACAGTACCGGGGAGCTGTTTTTT
.,TRBD2,TRBV11-3,TRBJ2-1,CASSPGGGPAYNEQFF,TGTGCCAGCAGCCCGGGCGGGGGTCCCGCCTACAATGAGCAGTTCTTC
.,.,TRBV11-3,TRBJ1-3,CASSSGDGRNTIYF,TGTGCCAGCAGCTCGGGGGACGGACGAAACACCATATATTTT
.,.,TRBV12-2,TRBJ2-7,CASRLGGRSPYEQYF,TGTGCAAGTCGCTTAGGGGGCAGGTCGCCCTACGAGCAGTACTTC
.,.,TRBV7-9,TRBJ2-7,CASSPTSSYEQYF,TGTGCCAGCAGCCCAACCTCGAGCTACGAGCAGTACTTC
.,TRBD2,TRBV7-7,TRBJ2-5,CASSPGGLAGGTQYF,TGTGCCAGCAGCCCGGGGGGACTAGCGGGGGGAACCCAGTACTTC
.,TRBD1,TRBV9,TRBJ1-2,CASSTSPGQGNGYTF,TGTGCCAGCAGCACTTCCCCGGGACAGGGAAATGGCTACACCTTC
few,.,TRBV4-2,TRBJ1-1,CASSQDAGVETEAFF,TGTGCCAGCAGCCAAGATGCAGGGGTAGAGACTGAAGCTTTCTTT
.,.,TRBV4-2,TRBJ1-3,CASSLPPRGSPGNTIYF,TGTGCCAGCAGCCTCCCGCCCCGGGGGAGTCCTGGAAACACCATATATTTT
.,TRBD1,TRBV30,TRBJ2-2,CAWSVFSRGTGELFF,TGTGCCTGGAGTGTTTTTAGCAGGGGGACCGGGGAGCTGTTTTTT
.,.,TRBV7-2,TRBJ1-1,CASNPTGSGTEAFF,TGTGCCAGCAACCCAACAGGGTCTGGCACTGAAGCTTTCTTT
once,TRBD1,TRBV5-1,TRBJ1-1,CASNLTPGGWKAFF,TGCGCCAGCAACCTAACTCCAGGGGGCTGGAAAGCTTTCTTT
.,.,TRBV9,TRBJ1-1,CASSPWVQGGGAFF,TGTGCCAGCAGCCCGTGGGTTCAGGGTGGGGGGGCTTTCTTT
.,TRBD2,TRBV7-9,TRBJ2-5,CASSPLSGGETQYF,TGTGCCAGCAGCCCTTTATCGGGGGGGGAGACCCAGTACTTC
.,TRBD1,TRBV9,TRBJ2-7,CASSPGATGATYEQYF,TGTGCCAGCAGCCCAGGAGCCACAGGGGCGACCTACGAGCAGTACTTC
.,TRBD2,TRBV7-8,TRBJ2-1,CASSLRRASGGRYNEQFF,TGTGCCAGCAGCTTAAGGAGGGCTAGCGGGGGAAGGTACAATGAGCAGTTCTTC
.,TRBD1,TRBV30,TRBJ1-2,CAWSRDRGANYGYTF,TGTGCCTGGAGTCGAGACAGGGGGGCAAACTATGGCTACACCTTC
.,.,TRBV7-8,TRBJ2-3,CASSFRHGGLPSTDTQYF,TGTGCCAGCAGCTTCCGACATGGGGGCCTACCTAGCACAGATACGCAGTATTTT
.,.,TRBV28,TRBJ1-5,CASSLVQGLNQPQHF,TGTGCCAGCAGTCTCGTACAGGGTTTGAATCAGCCCCAGCATTTT
.,.,TRBV2,TRBJ1-1,CASIRTGGTEAFF,TGTGCCAGCATCAGAACGGGGGGCACTGAAGCTTTCTTT
once,TRBD2,TRBV4-3,TRBJ2-2,CASSLGLAGNTGELFF,TGCGCCAGCAGCCTCGGACTAGCGGGAAACACCGGGGAGCTGTTTTTT
.,.,TRBV5-1,TRBJ2-7,CASSLVLQGEQYF,TGCGCCAGCAGCTTGGTCCTACAGGGAGAGCAGTACTTC
.,TRBD2,TRBV28,TRBJ2-7,CASSVSGFSYEQYF,TGTGCCAGCAGCGTTAGCGGGTTCTCCTACGAGCAGTACTTC
.,.,TRBV7-2,TRBJ2-7,CASSSGGAYEQYF,TGTGCCAGCAGCTCCGGGGGAGCCTACGAGCAGTACTTC
.,TRBD1,TRBV4-3,TRBJ2-7,CASSQSLTGALGGQYF,TGCGCCAGCAGCCAATCACTGACAGGGGCTTTGGGCGGGCAGTACTTC
.,.,TRBV3-1/TRBV3-2,TRBJ2-7,CASSRRPRGQTYEQYF,TGTGCCAGCAGCCGCCGTCCCCGAGGACAGACTTACGAGCAGTACTTC
.,.,TRBV6-5,TRBJ2-7,CASSYTDSYEQYF,TGTGCCAGCAGTTACACAGATTCCTACGAGCAGTACTTC
.,.,TRBV7-2,TRBJ1-5,CASSARGRVGQPQHF,TGTGCCAGCAGCGCCAGGGGCAGGGTGGGTCAGCCCCAGCATTTT
few,.,TRBV7-2,TRBJ2-2,CASSSLAGELFF,TGTGCCAGCAGCTCCTTAGCAGGGGAGCTGTTTTTT
.,.,TRBV29-1,TRBJ2-7,CSVVVSGGADEQYF,TGCAGCGTTGTTGTGTCGGGGGGCGCCGACGAGCAGTACTTC
.,.,TRBV4-3,TRBJ1-4,CASSERGYGEKLFF,TGCGCCAGCAGCGAAAGGGGCTATGGTGAAAAACTGTTTTTT
few,.,TRBV13,TRBJ1-2,CASSLVLDRKTLRSGYTF,TGTGCCAGCAGCTTGGTCCTAGACAGGAAGACCCTACGGTCTGGCTACACCTTC
.,.,TRBV4-1,TRBJ2-7,CASSQVADRTYEQYF,TGCGCCAGCAGCCAAGTGGCCGACAGGACCTACGAGCAGTACTTC
.,TRBD1,TRBV6-2/TRBV6-3,TRBJ1-1,CASSGQGRTEAFF,TGTGCCAGCAGCGGACAGGGAAGAACTGAAGCTTTCTTT
.,TRBD1,TRBV5-4,TRBJ2-7,CASSLGRQGSREQYF,TGTGCCAGCAGCTTGGGTCGACAGGGCTCGAGGGAGCAGTACTTC
.,.,TRBV21-1,TRBJ1-1,CASSQYLPGTGGKGTEAFF,TGTGCCAGCAGCCAGTACCTCCCCGGGACAGGGGGCAAGGGGACTGAAGCTTTCTTT
.,TRBD2,TRBV6-2/TRBV6-3,TRBJ2-5,CASSPRWGGGEETQYF,TGTGCCAGCAGTCCCCGCTGGGGGGGAGGGGAAGAGACCCAGTACTTC
.,.,TRBV15,TRBJ1-1,CATSSGPGGRWSTEAFF,TGTGCCACCAGCAGCGGCCCCGGAGGGCGGTGGAGTACTGAAGCTTTCTTT
.,.,TRBV11-3,TRBJ1-3,CASSAEGHGGNTIYF,TGTGCCAGCAGCGCCGAGGGTCATGGTGGAAACACCATATATTTT
.,.,TRBV7-8,TRBJ1-2,CASSELREGNYGYTF,TGTGCCAGCAGCGAACTCAGGGAAGGCAACTATGGCTACACCTTC
once,.,TRBV4-3,TRBJ2-7,CASSQALSERVISYEQYF,TGCGCCAGCAGCCAAGCCCTGTCTGAGCGGGTGATCTCCTACGAGCAGTACTTC
few,TRBD2,TRBV5-4,TRBJ2-7,CASSPGTSGVWEQYF,TGTGCCAGCAGCCCAGGGACTAGCGGGGTCTGGGAGCAGTACTTC
.,TRBD1,TRBV25-1,TRBJ2-1,CASRQGANEQFF,TGTGCCAGCAGGCAGGGGGCGAATGAGCAGTTCTTC
.,TRBD1,TRBV3-1/TRBV3-2,TRBJ1-5,CASSRGGGPQHF,TGTGCCAGCAGCCGAGGGGGCGGGCCCCAGCATTTT